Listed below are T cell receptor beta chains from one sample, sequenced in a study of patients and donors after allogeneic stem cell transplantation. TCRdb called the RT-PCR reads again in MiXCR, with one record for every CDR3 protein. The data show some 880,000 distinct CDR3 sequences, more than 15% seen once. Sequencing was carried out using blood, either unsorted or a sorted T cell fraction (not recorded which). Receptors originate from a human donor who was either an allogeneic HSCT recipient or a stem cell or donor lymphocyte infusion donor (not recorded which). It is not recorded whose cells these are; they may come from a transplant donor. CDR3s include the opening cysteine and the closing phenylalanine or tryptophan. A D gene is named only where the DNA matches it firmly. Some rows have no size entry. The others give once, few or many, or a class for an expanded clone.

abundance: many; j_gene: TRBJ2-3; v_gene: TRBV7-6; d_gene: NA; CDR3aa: CASSSPLTDTQYF; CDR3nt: TGTGCCAGCAGTTCTCCGCTCACAGATACGCAGTATTTT
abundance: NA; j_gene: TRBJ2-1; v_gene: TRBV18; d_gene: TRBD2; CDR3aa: CASSPLPGLAGYNEQFF; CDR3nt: TGTGCCAGCTCACCACTCCCGGGACTAGCGGGCTACAATGAGCAGTTCTTC
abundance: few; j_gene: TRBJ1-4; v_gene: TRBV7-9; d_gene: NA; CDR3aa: CASSLRDGNEKLFF; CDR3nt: TGTGCCAGCAGCTTACGGGACGGTAATGAAAAACTGTTTTTT
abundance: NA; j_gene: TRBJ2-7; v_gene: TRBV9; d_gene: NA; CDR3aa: CASSVDSGAEEQYF; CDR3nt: TGTGCCAGCAGCGTAGATTCAGGGGCGGAAGAGCAGTACTTC
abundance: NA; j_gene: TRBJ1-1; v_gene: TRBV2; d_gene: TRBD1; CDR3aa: CASRRVRGQGTEAFF; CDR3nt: TGTGCCAGCAGAAGGGTGAGGGGGCAAGGGACTGAAGCTTTCTTT
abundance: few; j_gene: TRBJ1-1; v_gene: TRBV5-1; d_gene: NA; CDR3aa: CASSATNRWSEAFF; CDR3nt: TGCGCCAGCAGCGCCACCAATCGGTGGAGTGAAGCTTTCTTT
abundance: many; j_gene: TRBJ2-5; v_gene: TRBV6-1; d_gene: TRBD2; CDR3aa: CASSRRWTSGIESQETQYF; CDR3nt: TGTGCCAGCAGTAGGAGGTGGACTAGCGGGATTGAATCCCAAGAGACCCAGTACTTC
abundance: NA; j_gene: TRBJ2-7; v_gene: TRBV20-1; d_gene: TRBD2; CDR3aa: CSARGTSSLMAREQYF; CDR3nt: TGCAGTGCTAGGGGGACTAGCAGCCTAATGGCCCGGGAGCAGTACTTC
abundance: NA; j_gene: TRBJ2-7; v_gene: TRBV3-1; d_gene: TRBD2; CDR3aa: CASSQVGGVHEQYF; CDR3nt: TGTGCCAGCAGCCAAGTGGGAGGGGTCCACGAGCAGTACTTC
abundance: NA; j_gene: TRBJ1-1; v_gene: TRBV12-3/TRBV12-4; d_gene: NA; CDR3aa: CASSPRPPGPTNTEAFF; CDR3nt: TGTGCCAGCAGTCCTCGACCCCCGGGACCCACGAACACTGAAGCTTTCTTT
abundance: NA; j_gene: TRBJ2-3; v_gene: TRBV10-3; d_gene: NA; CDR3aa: CAISDLSQRGTDTQYF; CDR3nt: TGTGCCATCAGTGATCTTTCCCAGCGGGGCACAGATACGCAGTATTTT
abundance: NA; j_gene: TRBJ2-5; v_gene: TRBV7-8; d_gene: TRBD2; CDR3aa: CASIGGGQETQYF; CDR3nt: TGTGCCAGCATCGGGGGGGGGCAAGAGACCCAGTACTTC
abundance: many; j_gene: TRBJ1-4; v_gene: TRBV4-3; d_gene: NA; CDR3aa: CASSQDRTGRKLFF; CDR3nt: TGCGCCAGCAGCCAAGATCGTACAGGGCGAAAACTGTTTTTT
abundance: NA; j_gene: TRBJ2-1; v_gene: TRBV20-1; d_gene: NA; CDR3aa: CSARIGRSLYNEQFF; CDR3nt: TGCAGTGCTAGGATTGGGCGGTCCCTATACAATGAGCAGTTCTTC
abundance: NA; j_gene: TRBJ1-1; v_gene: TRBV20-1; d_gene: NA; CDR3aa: CSAREATELEAFF; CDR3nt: TGCAGTGCTAGAGAGGCGACAGAGCTCGAAGCTTTCTTT
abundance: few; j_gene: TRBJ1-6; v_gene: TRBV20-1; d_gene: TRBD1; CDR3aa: CSARQLGTGSSPLHF; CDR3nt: TGCAGTGCTAGACAATTGGGGACAGGGAGTTCACCCCTCCACTTT
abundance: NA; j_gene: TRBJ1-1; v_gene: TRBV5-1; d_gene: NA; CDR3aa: CASSLVVGFNTEAFF; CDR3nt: TGCGCCAGCAGCTTGGTGGTTGGATTTAACACTGAAGCTTTCTTT
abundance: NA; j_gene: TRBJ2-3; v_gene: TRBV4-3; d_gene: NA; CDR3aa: CASSQEFFSPTDTQYF; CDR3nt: TGCGCCAGCAGCCAAGAGTTTTTCAGTCCCACAGATACGCAGTATTTT
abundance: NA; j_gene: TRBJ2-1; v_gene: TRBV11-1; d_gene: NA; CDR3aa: CASSLGLASTYNEQFF; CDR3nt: TGTGCCAGCAGCTTAGGATTAGCTTCAACTTACAATGAGCAGTTCTTC
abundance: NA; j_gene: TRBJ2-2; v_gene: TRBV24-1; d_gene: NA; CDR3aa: CATRTEHTGELFF; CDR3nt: TGTGCCACCCGGACAGAGCACACCGGGGAGCTGTTTTTT
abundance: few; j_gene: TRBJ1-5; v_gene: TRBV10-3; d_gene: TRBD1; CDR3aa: CATKTGGGSNQPQHF; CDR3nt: TGTGCCACGAAAACAGGGGGAGGTAGCAATCAGCCCCAGCATTTT
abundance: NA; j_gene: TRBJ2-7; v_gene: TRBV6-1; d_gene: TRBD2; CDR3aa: CASSPASAGGSYEQYF; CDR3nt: TGTGCCAGCAGTCCAGCCTCGGCGGGAGGCTCCTACGAGCAGTACTTC
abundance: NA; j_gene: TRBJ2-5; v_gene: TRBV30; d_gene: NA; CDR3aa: CAWRAADSGTPFQETQYF; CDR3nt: TGTGCCTGGAGGGCCGCCGATAGTGGGACCCCCTTCCAAGAGACCCAGTACTTC
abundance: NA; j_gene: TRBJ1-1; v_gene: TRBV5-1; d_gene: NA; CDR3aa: CASSLGGGVGLNTEAFF; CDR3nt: TGCGCCAGCAGCTTGGGGGGGGGAGTCGGCCTAAACACTGAAGCTTTCTTT
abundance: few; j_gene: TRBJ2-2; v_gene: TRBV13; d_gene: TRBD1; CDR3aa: CASSLGQGELFF; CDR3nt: TGTGCCAGCAGCTTGGGACAGGGGGAGCTGTTTTTT
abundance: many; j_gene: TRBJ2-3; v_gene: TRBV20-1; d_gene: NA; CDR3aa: CSAPSVYTQYF; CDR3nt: TGCAGTGCTCCATCCGTGTATACGCAGTATTTT
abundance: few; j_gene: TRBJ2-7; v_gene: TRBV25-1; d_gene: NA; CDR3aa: CASSEHGKDGRGQYF; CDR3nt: TGTGCCAGCAGTGAACACGGGAAGGACGGGCGGGGGCAGTACTTC
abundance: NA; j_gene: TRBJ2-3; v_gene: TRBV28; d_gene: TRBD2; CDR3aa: CASNLAGDTDTQYF; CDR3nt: TGTGCCAGCAACCTAGCGGGGGACACAGATACGCAGTATTTT
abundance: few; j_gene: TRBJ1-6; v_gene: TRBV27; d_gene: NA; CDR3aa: CASSLGGGRTLHF; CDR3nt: TGTGCCAGCAGTTTAGGAGGCGGACGGACCCTCCACTTT
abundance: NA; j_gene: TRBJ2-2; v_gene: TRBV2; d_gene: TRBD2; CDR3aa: CATMSEGGLLAGELFF; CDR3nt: TGTGCCACCATGTCCGAGGGAGGGCTTTTGGCCGGGGAGCTGTTTTTT
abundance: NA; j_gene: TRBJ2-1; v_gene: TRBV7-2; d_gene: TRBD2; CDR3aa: CASSFHRTSGGNEQFF; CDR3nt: TGTGCCAGCAGCTTTCACAGGACTAGCGGGGGCAATGAGCAGTTCTTC
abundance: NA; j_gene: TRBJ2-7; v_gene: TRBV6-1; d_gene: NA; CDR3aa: CASSPDPISYEQYF; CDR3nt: TGTGCCAGCAGTCCCGACCCGATCTCCTACGAGCAGTACTTC
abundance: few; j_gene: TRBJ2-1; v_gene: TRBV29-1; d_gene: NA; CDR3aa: CSVGGGALPYNEQFF; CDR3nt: TGCAGCGTTGGTGGTGGGGCTCTCCCCTACAATGAGCAGTTCTTC
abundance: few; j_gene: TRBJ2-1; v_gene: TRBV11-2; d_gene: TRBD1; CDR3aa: CASRSGQGPEQFF; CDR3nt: TGTGCCAGCCGATCGGGACAGGGGCCTGAGCAGTTCTTC
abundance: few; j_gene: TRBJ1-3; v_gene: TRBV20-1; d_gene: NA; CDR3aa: CSAREAPRGSGNTIYF; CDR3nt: TGCAGTGCTAGAGAGGCTCCCAGGGGCTCTGGAAACACCATATATTTT
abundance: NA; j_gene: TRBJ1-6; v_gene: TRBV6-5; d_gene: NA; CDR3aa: CASSYGGRPSYNSPLHF; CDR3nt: TGTGCCAGCAGTTATGGCGGGCGCCCCTCCTATAATTCACCCCTCCACTTT
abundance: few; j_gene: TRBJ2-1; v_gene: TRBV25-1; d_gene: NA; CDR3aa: CATSLVGKGNEQFF; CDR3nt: TGTGCCACCTCCCTGGTTGGCAAGGGGAATGAGCAGTTCTTC
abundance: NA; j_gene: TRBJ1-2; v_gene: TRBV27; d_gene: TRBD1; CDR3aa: CASSPHRGANYGYTF; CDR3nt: TGTGCCAGCAGTCCCCACAGGGGAGCTAACTATGGCTACACCTTC
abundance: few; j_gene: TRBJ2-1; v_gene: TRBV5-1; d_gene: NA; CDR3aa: CASSLGGSNYNEQFF; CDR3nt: TGCGCCAGCAGCTTGGGTGGTTCAAACTACAATGAGCAGTTCTTC
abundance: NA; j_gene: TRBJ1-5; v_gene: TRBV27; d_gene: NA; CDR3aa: CASSLYRSGQPQHF; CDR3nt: TGTGCCAGCAGTTTATACAGGAGCGGACAGCCCCAGCATTTT
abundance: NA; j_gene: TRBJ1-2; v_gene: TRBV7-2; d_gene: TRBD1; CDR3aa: CASSLQPSTGFRHGYTF; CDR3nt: TGTGCCAGCAGCTTACAGCCTTCGACAGGGTTCAGGCATGGCTACACCTTC
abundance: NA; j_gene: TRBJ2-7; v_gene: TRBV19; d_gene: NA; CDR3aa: CASTRGTGEQYF; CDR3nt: TGTGCCAGTACCCGGGGGACCGGGGAGCAGTACTTC
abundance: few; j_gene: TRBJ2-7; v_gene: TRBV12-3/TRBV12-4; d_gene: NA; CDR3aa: CASSPESGEQYF; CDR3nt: TGTGCCAGCAGTCCCGAAAGTGGAGAGCAGTACTTC
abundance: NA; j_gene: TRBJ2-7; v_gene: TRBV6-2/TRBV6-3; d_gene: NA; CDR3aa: CASSYDNARIEQYF; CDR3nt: TGTGCCAGCAGTTATGACAACGCCCGGATCGAGCAGTACTTC
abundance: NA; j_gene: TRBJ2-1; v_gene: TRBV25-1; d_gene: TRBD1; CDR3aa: CASSLWTGTNEQFF; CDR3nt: TGTGCCAGCAGCCTCTGGACAGGGACGAATGAGCAGTTCTTC
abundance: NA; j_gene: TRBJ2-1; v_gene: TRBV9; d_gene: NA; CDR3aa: CASSVGQVLYNEQFF; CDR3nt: TGTGCCAGCAGCGTAGGCCAGGTGCTCTACAATGAGCAGTTCTTC
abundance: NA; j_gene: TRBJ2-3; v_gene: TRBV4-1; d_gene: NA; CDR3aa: CASSQMVAMGTQYF; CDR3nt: TGCGCCAGCAGCCAAATGGTAGCGATGGGTACGCAGTATTTT
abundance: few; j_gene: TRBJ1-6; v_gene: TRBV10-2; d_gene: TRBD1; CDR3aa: CASSEARGFYSPLHF; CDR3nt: TGCGCCAGCAGTGAAGCCAGGGGGTTTTATTCACCCCTCCACTTT